The 24 T cell receptor beta chains below all came from one sample that was sequenced in a study of blood T cell repertoires in COVID-19. The method was immunoSEQ multiplex PCR; TCRdb's version includes in-frame clones alone and lacks a portion of them. The sample has 300,000 or so clones; 85% to 90% are singletons. What was sequenced was peripheral blood. The receptors stem from a middle-aged woman with acute or convalescent COVID-19.

The chain has TRBV3-1 (or the pseudogene TRBV3-2) and TRBJ2-1; 8 bases match TRBD2. V gave up 4 bases and J gave up 0 bases; unmatched junction bases: 8. The CDR3 length is 17 residues. Germline CDR1 LGHDT, CDR2 YNNKEL (reference sequence). The CDR3 loop is CASSPLHAGGSYNEQFF. CDR3 sequence (DNA): TGTGCCAGCAGCCCCCTGCATGCGGGGGGCTCCTACAATGAGCAGTTCTTC.

V gene TRBV6-1 combines with J gene TRBJ2-5; possibly TRBD1 for D (5 bases). Germline loops: CDR1 MNHNS, CDR2 SASEGT. The CDR3 sequence is 14 residues long. The V gene lost 3 bases and the J gene lost 5 bases, with 13 bases spanning the gap. The CDR3 DNA reads as TGTGCCAGCAGTGATCAAGGGGTTCGGGAGACCCAGTACTTC. Its protein is CASSDQGVRETQYF.

V usage is TRBV7-9 and J usage is TRBJ2-5; 10 bases are a match to TRBD1. The J segment lost 0 bases and the V segment lost 5 bases, leaving 6 bases of the junction unmatched. Per the germline V gene, CDR1 is SEHNR and CDR2 is FQNEAQ (reference sequence). The CDR3 totals 16 residues. In DNA form, the CDR3 reads TGTGCCAGCAGCCCACCGGGACAGGGGTACCAAGAGACCCAGTACTTC. Its protein is CASSPPGQGYQETQYF.

A few counts support this clone. This chain links TRBV7-2 with TRBJ1-6; 9 bases are a match to TRBD1. V lost 3 bases and J lost 10; bases outside the gene matches: 7. This CDR3 is built from 15 residues. Germline CDR1 SGHTA, CDR2 FQGNSA. The DNA of the CDR3 is TGTGCCAGCAGCTTGGACAGGGGTTTTTTGTCACCCCTCCACTTT. It encodes CASSLDRGFLSPLHF.

This clone has a single count. The genes are TRBV5-1 and TRBJ1-6; D is perhaps TRBD1 (6 bases). The V end was cut by 4 bases, the J end by 6 bases, with 20 bases between. The CDR3 has 17 amino acids. The germline gives CDR1 SGHRS, CDR2 YFSETQ. The CDR3 is CASSPVTGSYANSPLHF. The CDR3 bases are TGCGCCAGCAGCCCAGTCACAGGGAGTTACGCTAATTCACCCCTCCACTTT.

The chain couples TRBV3-1 (or the pseudogene TRBV3-2) to TRBJ2-1, with D tentatively TRBD2 (7 bases). This CDR3 comprises 15 residues. Deletions cut 4 bases from V and 2 bases from J, with 12 bases between. CDR1 is LGHDT and CDR2 is YNNKEL in the germline V gene (reference sequence). Here the CDR3 reads CASSPLGGAYNEQFF. The CDR3 DNA reads as TGTGCCAGCAGCCCTCTAGGGGGGGCCTACAATGAGCAGTTCTTC.

This clone qualifies as medium-sized. J is TRBJ1-4 and V is TRBV6-1; possible D gene TRBD1, 5 bases. The CDR3 runs 15 residues. Germline values: CDR1 MNHNS, CDR2 SASEGT. Trimming removed 2 bases from V and 8 bases from J, with 15 bases in between. The CDR3 is CASSELGGEGEKLFF. CDR3 bases: TGTGCCAGCAGTGAATTGGGGGGGGAGGGAGAAAAACTGTTTTTT.

V is TRBV30 and J is TRBJ1-6, with 12 positions matching TRBD1. Per germline, CDR1 GTSNPN and CDR2 SVGIG (reference sequence). Unmatched junction bases numbered 11, after V lost 3 bases and J lost 5 bases. The CDR3 has 18 residues. The CDR3 loop reads CAWRLRDRGPSDNSPLHF. The CDR3 bases are TGTGCCTGGAGGCTCCGGGACAGGGGGCCTTCTGATAATTCACCCCTCCACTTT.

A single count supports this clone. The rearrangement joins TRBV6-5 to TRBJ2-5, with a possible D match to TRBD2 (5 bases). CDR1 is MNHEY and CDR2 is SVGAGI in the germline V gene. The CDR3 has 14 amino acids. The ends were cut back, 2 bases at V and 0 bases at J, with 7 bases in the middle. CDR3 sequence reads: CASSYRENQETQYF. As DNA, the CDR3 is TGTGCCAGCAGTTACAGGGAGAACCAAGAGACCCAGTACTTC.

V is TRBV6-1 and J is TRBJ1-5; 11 nucleotides line up with TRBD1. CDR3 length: 16 amino acids. V lost 0 bases, J lost 6 bases, and 4 bases stayed unmatched. Per the germline V gene, CDR1 is MNHNS and CDR2 is SASEGT. This chain's CDR3 is CASSEAGTGGRQPQHF. CDR3 bases: TGTGCCAGCAGTGAAGCGGGGACAGGGGGTCGTCAGCCCCAGCATTTT.

In its sample, this clone was seen once. The chain has TRBV20-1 and TRBJ1-2, with TRBD1 as a possible D gene (6 bases). Germline CDR1 is DFQATT and CDR2 is SNEGSKA (reference sequence). CDR3 length equals 10 residues. CDR3 bases: TGCAGCGTAGTGTCAGGGGTGGGAACCTTC. As protein: CSVVSGVGTF.

Only one count was recorded for this clone. The genes are TRBV6-5 and TRBJ1-3; D ambiguous. Germline V gives CDR1 MNHEY, CDR2 SVGAGI. V lost 5 bases, J lost 0 bases, and 8 bases lay in between. This CDR3 is 14 amino acids long. In DNA, the CDR3 is TGTGCCAGCAGTAACAGACACTCTGGAAACACCATATATTTT. Residues: CASSNRHSGNTIYF.

V gene TRBV27 combines with J gene TRBJ1-1; 7 positions agree with TRBD1. This CDR3 is 14 amino acids long. Germline CDR1 MNHEY, CDR2 SMNVEV (reference sequence). Trimming took 8 bases from V and 1 from J; bases not matched to a gene: 7. The CDR3 is CASLSDRANTEAFF. CDR3 sequence (DNA): TGTGCCAGCCTATCCGACAGGGCGAACACTGAAGCTTTCTTT.

The J gene is TRBJ1-5, the V gene TRBV5-6; 8 bases align to TRBD1. The germline V gene has CDR1 SGHDT and CDR2 YYEEEE. V gave up 5 bases and J gave up 6 bases; unmatched junction bases: 7. The CDR3 has 14 residues. Here the CDR3 reads CASSQTGDRQPQHF. The CDR3 region has the DNA TGTGCCAGCAGTCAGACAGGGGATCGTCAGCCCCAGCATTTT. Variable domain in full (rest from reference TRBV5-6 and TRBJ1-5): DAGVTQSPTHLIKTRGQQVTLRCSPKSGHDTVSWYQQALGQGPQFIFQYYEEEERQRGNFPDRFSGHQFPNYSSELNVNALLLGDSALYLCASSQTGDRQPQHFGDGTRLSIL.

The genes are TRBV10-3 and TRBJ2-5; 8 bases are a match to TRBD2. The CDR3 consists of 17 residues. V trimming: 4 bases; J trimming: 5 bases; junction bases outside the gene matches: 15. Germline-derived CDR1 and CDR2 are ENHRY and SYGVKD. The CDR3 DNA is TGTGCCATCAGTGGCGAAGGGGACCGGGGGGGCAGCGAGACCCAGTACTTC. It is translated as CAISGEGDRGGSETQYF.

The CDR3 loop is CASSIGQPTLHF. CDR3 bases: TGTGCCAGCAGTATCGGACAGCCCACCCTCCACTTT. The V call is TRBV5-6, the J call TRBJ1-6, with D perhaps matching TRBD1 (6 bases). Trimming left V 5 bases short and J 14 bases short, with 14 bases between. Germline assignment: CDR1 SGHDT and CDR2 YYEEEE. This CDR3 spans 12 amino acids.

This chain uses TRBV27 with TRBJ2-3, with a possible D match to TRBD1 (6 bases). The CDR3 is 15 residues long. Germline loops: CDR1 MNHEY, CDR2 SMNVEV (reference sequence). V was clipped by 6 bases and J by 1 base, with 14 bases between them. CDR3: CASSPPKGGTDTQYF. CDR3 DNA: TGTGCCAGCAGCCCTCCCAAGGGGGGCACAGATACGCAGTATTTT.

The chain couples TRBV11-1 to TRBJ2-5, with TRBD1 identical over 8 bases. CDR3 length equals 14 residues. The J segment lost 4 bases and the V segment lost 5 bases, leaving 6 bases of the junction unmatched. The germline V gene has CDR1 SGHAT and CDR2 FQDESV (reference sequence). In nucleotides, the CDR3 is TGTGCCAGCAGCCCGGACAGGGAGGTAGAGACCCAGTACTTC. Translating it yields CASSPDREVETQYF.

Comments on this clone: Other DNA sequences in the same sample also yield this CDR3. The rearrangement links TRBV5-6 to TRBJ1-2, with TRBD1 identical over 7 bases. The CDR3 contains 14 residues. V lost 0 bases and J lost 2; bases outside the gene matches: 1. Looked up from germline, CDR1 is SGHDT and CDR2 is YYEEEE. As DNA, the CDR3 is TGTGCCAGCAGCTTGGGGGACAGAAACTATGGCTACACCTTC. This translates into CASSLGDRNYGYTF.

This clone appeared a few times. This rearrangement joins TRBV5-1 to TRBJ1-1, with D perhaps matching TRBD1 (6 bases). From germline, CDR1 is SGHRS and CDR2 YFSETQ. The length of the CDR3 is 11 residues. The germline V and J ends were trimmed by 0 bases and 13 bases, with 10 bases remaining between them. The CDR3 bases are TGCGCCAGCAGCTTGGGACAGGTGGATTTCTTT. Amino acids: CASSLGQVDFF.

The rearrangement joins TRBV11-2 to TRBJ2-7; D might be TRBD2 (6 bases). The germline CDR1 and CDR2 sequences are SGHAT and FQNNGV. Trimming pared 0 bases from V and 3 bases from J, leaving 12 bases between. This CDR3 comprises 15 residues. CDR3 in amino acids: CASSLDGGYDYEQYV. The CDR3 nucleotides read TGTGCCAGCAGCTTAGACGGGGGTTACGACTACGAGCAGTACGTC.

The V and J genes are TRBV25-1 and TRBJ1-2, with TRBD1 matching 7 bases. Per germline, CDR1 MGHDK and CDR2 SYGVNS. The V segment lost 3 bases and the J segment 3 bases; nucleotides outside the gene matches: 4. The CDR3 covers 14 residues. CDR3 DNA sequence: TGTGCCAGCAGTGAGACAGGGCGACACTATGGCTACACCTTC. Residues: CASSETGRHYGYTF.

The chain couples TRBV9 to TRBJ2-5, with TRBD1 matching 7 bases. The CDR3 length is 15 residues. Trimming removed 0 bases from V and 5 bases from J; junction bases left unmatched: 7. CDR1 is SGDLS and CDR2 is YYNGEE in the germline V gene. The CDR3 DNA reads TGTGCCAGCAGCGTAGGTAGGGGGCCGGGGGAGACCCAGTACTTC. Residues: CASSVGRGPGETQYF.

This chain joins TRBV11-2 and TRBJ2-5; the match to TRBD1 covers 9 bases. The CDR3 covers 13 residues. The germline gives CDR1 SGHAT, CDR2 FQNNGV. Trimming cost V 5 bases and J 3 bases; bases outside gene matches: 1. CDR3: CASSGDREETQYF. The CDR3 DNA is TGTGCCAGCAGCGGGGACAGGGAAGAGACCCAGTACTTC.